These T cell receptor beta chains were read from a single sample in a study of blood T cell repertoires in COVID-19. Profiling relied on immunoSEQ multiplex PCR, and the TCRdb table lists in-frame clones only, not all of them. The repertoire consists of around 400,000 clones, with 70% to 90% occurring once and the leading ten covering about 2.5%. Specimen: peripheral blood. These receptors came from a woman aged 60-75 years with COVID-19, enrolled during active disease. The CDR3 runs from the conserved cysteine through the conserved F or W. A D gene is named only where the DNA matches it firmly. Size values are once, few and many counts, or a class for expanded clones, and some rows have none.

abundance: NA
v_gene: TRBV7-2
d_gene: TRBD2
j_gene: TRBJ2-5
CDR3aa: CASSLLRGGAEETQYF
CDR3nt: TGTGCCAGCAGTTTATTGCGGGGGGGAGCCGAGGAGACCCAGTACTTC

abundance: NA
v_gene: TRBV6-6
d_gene: TRBD2
j_gene: TRBJ2-1
CDR3aa: CASSLLAGGGNEQFF
CDR3nt: TGTGCCAGCAGCCTCCTAGCGGGGGGAGGCAATGAGCAGTTCTTC

abundance: few
v_gene: TRBV3-1/TRBV3-2
d_gene: NA
j_gene: TRBJ1-2
CDR3aa: CASSRTDYGYTF
CDR3nt: TGTGCCAGCAGCCGGACAGACTATGGCTACACCTTC

abundance: NA
v_gene: TRBV2
d_gene: NA
j_gene: TRBJ1-1
CDR3aa: CASSAFQGLEAFF
CDR3nt: TGTGCCAGCAGCGCATTCCAGGGGCTTGAAGCTTTCTTT

abundance: once
v_gene: TRBV30
d_gene: NA
j_gene: TRBJ1-1
CDR3aa: CAWTPQRTANTEAFF
CDR3nt: TGTGCCTGGACCCCCCAAAGGACAGCGAACACTGAAGCTTTCTTT

abundance: NA
v_gene: TRBV5-4
d_gene: TRBD1
j_gene: TRBJ2-5
CDR3aa: CASSYTGGAETQYF
CDR3nt: TGTGCCAGCAGCTATACAGGGGGCGCGGAGACCCAGTACTTC

abundance: NA
v_gene: TRBV5-1
d_gene: TRBD1
j_gene: TRBJ2-7
CDR3aa: CASSLGPPGQGLYEQYF
CDR3nt: TGCGCCAGCAGCTTGGGTCCACCGGGACAGGGCCTCTACGAGCAGTACTTC

abundance: NA
v_gene: TRBV27
d_gene: TRBD2
j_gene: TRBJ2-2
CDR3aa: CASSLVGLAFGELFF
CDR3nt: TGTGCCAGCAGTTTAGTTGGACTAGCATTCGGGGAGCTGTTTTTT

abundance: NA
v_gene: TRBV6-5
d_gene: NA
j_gene: TRBJ1-6
CDR3aa: CAAATYNSPLHF
CDR3nt: TGTGCCGCCGCGACCTATAATTCACCCCTCCACTTT

abundance: NA
v_gene: TRBV6-5
d_gene: TRBD1
j_gene: TRBJ2-7
CDR3aa: CASSYHIRGIYEQYF
CDR3nt: TGTGCCAGCAGTTACCACATCAGGGGGATCTACGAGCAGTACTTC

abundance: NA
v_gene: TRBV28
d_gene: TRBD1
j_gene: TRBJ1-5
CDR3aa: CASSLDRGRGSNQPQHF
CDR3nt: TGTGCCAGCAGTTTAGACAGGGGGCGCGGGAGCAATCAGCCCCAGCATTTT

abundance: NA
v_gene: TRBV5-1
d_gene: TRBD2
j_gene: TRBJ2-7
CDR3aa: CASSLRVGGGAYEQYF
CDR3nt: TGCGCCAGCAGCTTGAGGGTAGGCGGGGGGGCCTACGAGCAGTACTTC

abundance: few
v_gene: TRBV19
d_gene: NA
j_gene: TRBJ1-5
CDR3aa: CASSIPQGASNQPQHF
CDR3nt: TGTGCCAGTAGTATACCCCAAGGGGCGAGCAATCAGCCCCAGCATTTT

abundance: NA
v_gene: TRBV6-5
d_gene: NA
j_gene: TRBJ2-5
CDR3aa: CASSPLETQYF
CDR3nt: TGTGCCAGCAGTCCTTTAGAGACCCAGTACTTC

abundance: NA
v_gene: TRBV5-5
d_gene: NA
j_gene: TRBJ1-2
CDR3aa: CASSLEGAALYGYTF
CDR3nt: TGTGCCAGCAGCTTGGAAGGGGCGGCTCTCTATGGCTACACCTTC

abundance: NA
v_gene: TRBV29-1
d_gene: TRBD1
j_gene: TRBJ1-1
CDR3aa: CSVAPQGTNTEAFF
CDR3nt: TGCAGCGTTGCCCCACAGGGGACGAACACTGAAGCTTTCTTT

abundance: NA
v_gene: TRBV5-6
d_gene: NA
j_gene: TRBJ2-1
CDR3aa: CASSLGAGAEFF
CDR3nt: TGTGCCAGCAGCTTGGGGGCGGGCGCCGAGTTCTTC

abundance: NA
v_gene: TRBV19
d_gene: NA
j_gene: TRBJ1-2
CDR3aa: CASSIPDRYYGYTF
CDR3nt: TGTGCCAGTAGTATCCCCGACAGGTACTATGGCTACACCTTC

abundance: NA
v_gene: TRBV3-1/TRBV3-2
d_gene: TRBD1
j_gene: TRBJ1-1
CDR3aa: CASSRIGQGTEAFF
CDR3nt: TGTGCCAGCAGCCGTATCGGACAGGGGACTGAAGCTTTCTTT

abundance: NA
v_gene: TRBV27
d_gene: NA
j_gene: TRBJ1-1
CDR3aa: CASTRTRKNTEAFF
CDR3nt: TGTGCCAGCACTCGAACCAGGAAGAACACTGAAGCTTTCTTT

abundance: once
v_gene: TRBV5-1
d_gene: TRBD2
j_gene: TRBJ2-5
CDR3aa: CASSRTSDLQETQYF
CDR3nt: TGCGCCAGCAGCAGGACTAGCGATCTGCAAGAGACCCAGTACTTC

abundance: NA
v_gene: TRBV18
d_gene: NA
j_gene: TRBJ2-3
CDR3aa: CASSPEDTQYF
CDR3nt: TGTGCCAGCTCACCAGAGGATACGCAGTATTTT

abundance: NA
v_gene: TRBV2
d_gene: NA
j_gene: TRBJ1-2
CDR3aa: CASTQGLYGYTF
CDR3nt: TGTGCCAGCACCCAGGGGCTCTATGGCTACACCTTC

abundance: NA
v_gene: TRBV5-1
d_gene: NA
j_gene: TRBJ1-1
CDR3aa: CASSSTGPNTEAFF
CDR3nt: TGCGCCAGCAGCTCGACAGGTCCGAACACTGAAGCTTTCTTT

abundance: NA
v_gene: TRBV6-6
d_gene: NA
j_gene: TRBJ1-1
CDR3aa: CASSSPREAGEAFF
CDR3nt: TGTGCCAGCAGTTCCCCCAGGGAGGCCGGAGAAGCTTTCTTT

abundance: NA
v_gene: TRBV15
d_gene: NA
j_gene: TRBJ1-2
CDR3aa: CATSSRGYGYTF
CDR3nt: TGTGCCACCAGCTCCCGGGGTTATGGCTACACCTTC

abundance: NA
v_gene: TRBV23-1
d_gene: NA
j_gene: TRBJ1-1
CDR3aa: CASQEGRANTEAFF
CDR3nt: TGCGCCAGCCAGGAGGGGAGGGCGAACACTGAAGCTTTCTTT

abundance: NA
v_gene: TRBV2
d_gene: NA
j_gene: TRBJ2-2
CDR3aa: CASYFGDTLSGELFF
CDR3nt: TGTGCTAGCTATTTCGGGGACACGCTTTCCGGGGAGCTGTTTTTT

abundance: NA
v_gene: TRBV10-1
d_gene: TRBD2
j_gene: TRBJ2-1
CDR3aa: CASSESGLAPYNEQFF
CDR3nt: TGCGCCAGCAGTGAGTCGGGACTAGCACCCTACAATGAGCAGTTCTTC

abundance: NA
v_gene: TRBV30
d_gene: NA
j_gene: TRBJ2-6
CDR3aa: CAWLGVGGANVLTF
CDR3nt: TGTGCCTGGTTAGGGGTCGGGGGGGCCAACGTCCTGACTTTC

abundance: NA
v_gene: TRBV18
d_gene: TRBD1
j_gene: TRBJ2-5
CDR3aa: CASSEQGARETQYF
CDR3nt: TGTGCCAGCTCAGAACAGGGGGCGAGGGAGACCCAGTACTTC